Described below is a single T cell receptor beta chain sequence and its context. The sample comes from a study of blood T cell repertoires in COVID-19. Measured with immunoSEQ multiplex PCR; TCRdb has only the in-frame clones, and not every one. The sample has under 150,000 clones, around 88% seen once. This CDR3 comprises 13 residues. Trimming removed 6 bases from V and 5 bases from J; junction bases left unmatched: 6. The germline V gene encodes CDR1 LNHDA and CDR2 SQIVND (reference sequence). Sequences were obtained from peripheral blood. This sequence was found in a man older than 75 with active or convalescent COVID-19. This sequence joins TRBV19 and TRBJ2-5; 7 bases match TRBD1. CDR3 sequence: CASRARGQETQYF. The CDR3 DNA reads as TGTGCCAGTAGGGCGAGGGGGCAGGAGACCCAGTACTTC.